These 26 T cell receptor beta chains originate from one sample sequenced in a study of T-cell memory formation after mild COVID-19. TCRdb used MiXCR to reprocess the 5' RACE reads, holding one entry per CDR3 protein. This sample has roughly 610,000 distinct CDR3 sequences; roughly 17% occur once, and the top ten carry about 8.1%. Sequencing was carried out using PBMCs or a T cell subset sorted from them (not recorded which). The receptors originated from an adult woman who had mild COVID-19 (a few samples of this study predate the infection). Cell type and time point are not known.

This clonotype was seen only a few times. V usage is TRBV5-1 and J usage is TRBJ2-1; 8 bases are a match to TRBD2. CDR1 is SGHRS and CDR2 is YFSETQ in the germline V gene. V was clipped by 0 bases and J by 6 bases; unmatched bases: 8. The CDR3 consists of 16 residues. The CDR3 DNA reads TGCGCCAGCAGCTTGGATAGGGGCGGGAGGACCAATGAGCAGTTCTTC. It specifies CASSLDRGGRTNEQFF.

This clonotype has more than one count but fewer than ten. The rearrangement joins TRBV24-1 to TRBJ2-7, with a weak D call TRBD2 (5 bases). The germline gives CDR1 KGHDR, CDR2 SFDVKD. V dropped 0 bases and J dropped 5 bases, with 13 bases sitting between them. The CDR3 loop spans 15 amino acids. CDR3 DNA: TGTGCCACCAGTGATTTGCCTAGCAGTCCCGACGAGCAGTACTTC. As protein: CATSDLPSSPDEQYF.

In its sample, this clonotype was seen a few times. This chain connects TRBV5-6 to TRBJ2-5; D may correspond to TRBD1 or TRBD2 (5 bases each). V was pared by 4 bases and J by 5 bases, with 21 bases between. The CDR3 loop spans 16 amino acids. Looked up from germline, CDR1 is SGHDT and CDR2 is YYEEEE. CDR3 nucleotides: TGTGCCAGCAGCCAAGCCCCTACGAGGGGTGGGGAGACCCAGTACTTC. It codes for CASSQAPTRGGETQYF.

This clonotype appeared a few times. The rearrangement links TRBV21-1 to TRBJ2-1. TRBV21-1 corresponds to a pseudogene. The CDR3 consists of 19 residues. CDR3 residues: CASSKVKVVWLRSYNEQFF. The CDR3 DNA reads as TGTGCCAGCAGCAAAGTGAAGGTGGTCTGGCTTCGCTCCTACAATGAGCAGTTCTTC.

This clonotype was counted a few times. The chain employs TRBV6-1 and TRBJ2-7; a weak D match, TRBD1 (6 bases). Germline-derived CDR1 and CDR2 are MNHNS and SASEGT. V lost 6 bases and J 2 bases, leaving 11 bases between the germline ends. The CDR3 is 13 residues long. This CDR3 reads CASRKDSPYEQYF. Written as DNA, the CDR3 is TGTGCCAGCAGGAAGGACAGCCCCTACGAGCAGTACTTC.

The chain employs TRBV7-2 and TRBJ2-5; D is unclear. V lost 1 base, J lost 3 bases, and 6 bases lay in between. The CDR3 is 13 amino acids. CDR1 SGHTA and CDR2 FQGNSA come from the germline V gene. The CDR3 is CASSLVSKETQYF. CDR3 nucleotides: TGTGCCAGCAGCTTAGTTAGTAAAGAGACCCAGTACTTC.

CDR3 residues: CASSRGRVFDYGYTF. The CDR3 bases are TGTGCCAGCAGCCGGGGTAGAGTGTTTGACTATGGCTACACCTTC. The chain carries TRBV5-5 and TRBJ1-2; D unclear. CDR1 and CDR2 from the germline V gene are SGHKS and YYEKEE (reference sequence). Trimming took 4 bases from V and 3 from J, leaving 16 bases between them. The CDR3 has 15 amino acids.

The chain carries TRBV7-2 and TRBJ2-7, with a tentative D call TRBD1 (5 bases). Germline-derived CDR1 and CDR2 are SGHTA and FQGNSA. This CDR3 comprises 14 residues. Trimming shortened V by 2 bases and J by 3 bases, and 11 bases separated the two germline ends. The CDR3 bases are TGTGCCAGCAGCTTATACGTCAGGGACTACGAGCAGTACTTC. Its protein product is CASSLYVRDYEQYF.

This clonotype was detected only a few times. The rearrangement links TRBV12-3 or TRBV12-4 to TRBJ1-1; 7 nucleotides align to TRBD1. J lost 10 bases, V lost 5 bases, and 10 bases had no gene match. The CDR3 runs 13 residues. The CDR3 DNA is TGTGCCAGCAGTCCACCCGACAGGGAGGGAGCTTTCTTT. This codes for CASSPPDREGAFF.

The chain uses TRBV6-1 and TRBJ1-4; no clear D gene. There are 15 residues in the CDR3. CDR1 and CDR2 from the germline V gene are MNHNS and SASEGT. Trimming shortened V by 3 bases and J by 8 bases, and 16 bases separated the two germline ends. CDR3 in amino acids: CASSEPGRLGEKLFF. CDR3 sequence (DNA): TGTGCCAGCAGTGAGCCAGGCAGATTAGGAGAAAAACTGTTTTTT.

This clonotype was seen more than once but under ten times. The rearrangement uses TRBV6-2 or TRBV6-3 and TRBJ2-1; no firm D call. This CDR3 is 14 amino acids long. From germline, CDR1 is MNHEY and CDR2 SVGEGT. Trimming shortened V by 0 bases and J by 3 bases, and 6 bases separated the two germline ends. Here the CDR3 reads CASSYSEFYNEQFF. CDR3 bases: TGTGCCAGCAGTTACTCTGAGTTCTACAATGAGCAGTTCTTC.

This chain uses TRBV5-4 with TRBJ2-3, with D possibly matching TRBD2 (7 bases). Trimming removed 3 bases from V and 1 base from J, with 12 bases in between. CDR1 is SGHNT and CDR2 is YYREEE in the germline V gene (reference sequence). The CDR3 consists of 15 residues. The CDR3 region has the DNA TGTGCCAGCAGCTCCGGGGGGCGGGGCACAGATACGCAGTATTTT. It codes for CASSSGGRGTDTQYF.

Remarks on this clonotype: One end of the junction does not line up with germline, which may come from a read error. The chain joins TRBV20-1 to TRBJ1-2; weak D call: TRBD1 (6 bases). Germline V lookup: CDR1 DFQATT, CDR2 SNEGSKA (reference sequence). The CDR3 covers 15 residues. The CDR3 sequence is CSDRPPGRGNYGYTF. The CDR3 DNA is TGCAGTGATAGACCCCCTGGAAGGGGGAACTATGGCTACACCTTC.

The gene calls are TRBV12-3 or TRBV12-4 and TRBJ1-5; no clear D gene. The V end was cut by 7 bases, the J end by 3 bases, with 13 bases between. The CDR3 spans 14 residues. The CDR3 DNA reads TGTGCCAGCATTCCCGGCGAACCCAATCAGCCCCAGCATTTT. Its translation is CASIPGEPNQPQHF.

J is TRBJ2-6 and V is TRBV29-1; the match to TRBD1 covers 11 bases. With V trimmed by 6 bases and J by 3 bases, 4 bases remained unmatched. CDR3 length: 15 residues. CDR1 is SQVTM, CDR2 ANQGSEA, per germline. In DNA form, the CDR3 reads TGCAGCGTCGGACAGGGGGCAAGTGGGGCCAACGTCCTGACTTTC. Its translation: CSVGQGASGANVLTF.

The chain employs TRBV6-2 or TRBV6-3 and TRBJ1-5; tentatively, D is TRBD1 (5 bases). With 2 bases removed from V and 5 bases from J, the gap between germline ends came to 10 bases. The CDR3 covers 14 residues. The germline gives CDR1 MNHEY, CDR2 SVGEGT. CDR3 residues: CASSYGGSHQPQHF. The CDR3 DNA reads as TGTGCCAGCAGTTACGGGGGGTCCCATCAGCCCCAGCATTTT.

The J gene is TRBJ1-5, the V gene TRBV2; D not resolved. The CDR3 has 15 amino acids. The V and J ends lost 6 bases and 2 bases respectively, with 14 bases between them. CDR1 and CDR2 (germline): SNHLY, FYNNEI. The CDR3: CASRTRGPGNQPQHF. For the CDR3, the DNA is TGTGCCAGCAGGACGCGGGGTCCAGGCAATCAGCCCCAGCATTTT.

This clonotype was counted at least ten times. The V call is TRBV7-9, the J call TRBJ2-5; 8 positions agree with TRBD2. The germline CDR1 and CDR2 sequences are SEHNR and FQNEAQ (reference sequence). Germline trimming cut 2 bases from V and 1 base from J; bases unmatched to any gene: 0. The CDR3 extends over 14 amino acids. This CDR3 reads CASSLSGSQETQYF. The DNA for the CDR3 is TGTGCCAGCAGCTTAAGCGGGAGCCAAGAGACCCAGTACTTC.

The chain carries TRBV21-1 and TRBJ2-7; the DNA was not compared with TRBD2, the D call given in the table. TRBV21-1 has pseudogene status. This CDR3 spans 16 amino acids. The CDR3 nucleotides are TGTGCCAGCAGTAAAAGCCCCACTAGCGGGTCCTCCGAGCAGTACTTC. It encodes CASSKSPTSGSSEQYF.

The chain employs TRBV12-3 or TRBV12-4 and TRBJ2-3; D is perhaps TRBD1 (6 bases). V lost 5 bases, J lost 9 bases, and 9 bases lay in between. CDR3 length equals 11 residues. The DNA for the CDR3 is TGTGCCAGCAGTCCCACAGGGACGCAGTATTTT. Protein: CASSPTGTQYF.

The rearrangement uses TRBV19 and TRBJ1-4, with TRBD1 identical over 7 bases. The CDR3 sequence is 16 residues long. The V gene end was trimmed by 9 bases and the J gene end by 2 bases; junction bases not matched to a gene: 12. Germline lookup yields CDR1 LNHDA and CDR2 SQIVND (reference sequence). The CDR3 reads CASRQGKSATNEKLFF. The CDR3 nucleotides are TGTGCCAGCCGACAGGGAAAGAGCGCGACTAATGAAAAACTGTTTTTT.

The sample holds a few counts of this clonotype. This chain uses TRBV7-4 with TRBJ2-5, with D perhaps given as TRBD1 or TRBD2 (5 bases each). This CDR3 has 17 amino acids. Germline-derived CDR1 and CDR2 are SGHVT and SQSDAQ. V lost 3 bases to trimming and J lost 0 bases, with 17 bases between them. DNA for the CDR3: TGTGCCAGCAGCTTCTGGCCGGGACCAGAATACCAAGAGACCCAGTACTTC. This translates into CASSFWPGPEYQETQYF. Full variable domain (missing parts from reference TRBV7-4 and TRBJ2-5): GAGVSQSPRYKVAKRGRDVALRCDSISGHVTLYWYRQTLGQGSEVLTYSQSDAQRDKSGRPSGRFSAERPERSVSTLKIQRTEQGDSAVYLCASSFWPGPEYQETQYFGPGTRLLVL.

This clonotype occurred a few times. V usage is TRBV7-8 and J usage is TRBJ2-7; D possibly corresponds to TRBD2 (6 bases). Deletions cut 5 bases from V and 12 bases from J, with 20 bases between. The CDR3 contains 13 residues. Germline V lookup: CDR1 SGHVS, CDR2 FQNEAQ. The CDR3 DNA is TGTGCCAGCAGCGCCCTTCGGACGGGGGACTTGTACTTC. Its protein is CASSALRTGDLYF.

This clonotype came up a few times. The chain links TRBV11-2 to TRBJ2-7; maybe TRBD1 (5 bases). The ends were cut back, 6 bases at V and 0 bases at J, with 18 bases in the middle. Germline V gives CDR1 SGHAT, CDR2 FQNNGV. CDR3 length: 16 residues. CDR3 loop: CASRFRAGINSYEQYF. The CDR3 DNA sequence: TGTGCCAGCAGATTCAGGGCAGGGATAAACTCCTACGAGCAGTACTTC.

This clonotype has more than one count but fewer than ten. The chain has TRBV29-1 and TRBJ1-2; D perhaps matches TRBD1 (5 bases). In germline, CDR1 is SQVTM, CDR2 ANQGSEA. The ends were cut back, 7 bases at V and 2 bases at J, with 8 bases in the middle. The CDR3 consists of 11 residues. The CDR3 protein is CSGGVNYGYTF. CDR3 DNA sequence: TGCAGCGGAGGGGTGAACTATGGCTACACCTTC. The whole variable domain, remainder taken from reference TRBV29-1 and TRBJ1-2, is SAVISQKPSRDICQRGTSLTIQCQVDSQVTMMFWYRQQPGQSLTLIATANQGSEATYESGFVIDKFPISRPNLTFSTLTVSNMSPEDSSIYLCSGGVNYGYTFGSGTRLTVV.

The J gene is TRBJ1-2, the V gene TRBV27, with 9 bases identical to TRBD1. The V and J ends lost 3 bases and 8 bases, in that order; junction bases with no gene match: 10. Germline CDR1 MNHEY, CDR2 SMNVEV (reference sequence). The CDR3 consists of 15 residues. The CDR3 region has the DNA TGTGCCAGCAGTTTGCGCCGGACAGGGGAGGACGGCTACACCTTC. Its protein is CASSLRRTGEDGYTF.